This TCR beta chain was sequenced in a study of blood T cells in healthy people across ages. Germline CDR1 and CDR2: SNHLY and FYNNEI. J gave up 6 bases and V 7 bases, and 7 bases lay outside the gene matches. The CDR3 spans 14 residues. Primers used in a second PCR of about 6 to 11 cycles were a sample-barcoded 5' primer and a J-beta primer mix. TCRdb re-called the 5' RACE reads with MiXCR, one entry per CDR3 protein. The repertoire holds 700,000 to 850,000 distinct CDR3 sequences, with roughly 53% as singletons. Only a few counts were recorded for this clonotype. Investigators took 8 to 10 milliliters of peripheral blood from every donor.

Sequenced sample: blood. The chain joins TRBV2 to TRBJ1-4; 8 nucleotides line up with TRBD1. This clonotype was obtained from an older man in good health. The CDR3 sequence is CASNIQGVDEKLFF. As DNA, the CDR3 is TGTGCCAGCAACATACAGGGGGTTGATGAAAAACTGTTTTTT.